Listed below are T cell receptor beta chains from one sample, sequenced in a study of patients and donors after allogeneic stem cell transplantation. TCRdb reprocessed the RT-PCR reads via MiXCR and lists one record per CDR3 protein. The sample lists roughly 140,000 distinct CDR3 sequences, 37% occurring once. The sample comprised blood, either unsorted or a sorted T cell fraction (not recorded which). These receptor sequences come from a human donor who was either an allogeneic HSCT recipient or a stem cell or donor lymphocyte infusion donor (not recorded which). It is not recorded whose cells these are; they may come from a transplant donor. Each CDR3 is given with its conserved first and last residue. D genes are given only for firm matches. The listing skips clone size in some rows; elsewhere it reads once, few, many or a size class.

>NA|TRBJ2-3|NA|TRBV6-4
TGTGCCAGCAGTGAGTCAAACACAGATACGCAGTATTTT
CASSESNTDTQYF
>few|TRBJ1-4|NA|TRBV13
TGTGCCAGCAGCCGACCGGGGGGGGATGAAAAACTGTTTTTT
CASSRPGGDEKLFF
>few|TRBJ1-2|TRBD1|TRBV27
TGTGCCAGCAGTTGGCGACAGGGAACCTATGGCTACACCTTC
CASSWRQGTYGYTF
>NA|TRBJ1-1|NA|TRBV2
TGTGCCAGCAGTAAACAACTGAACACTGAAGCTTTCTTT
CASSKQLNTEAFF
>NA|TRBJ2-1|TRBD2|TRBV28
TGTGCCAGCAGGGCGGGGACTAGCGAACTCAATGAGCAGTTCTTC
CASRAGTSELNEQFF
>NA|TRBJ1-2|TRBD1|TRBV12-3/TRBV12-4
TGTGCCAGCAGTTTAGCCCCGACAGGGTATGGCTACACCTTC
CASSLAPTGYGYTF
>many|TRBJ1-5|TRBD1|TRBV20-1
TGCAGTGCTATTGGGACAGGGACTCAGCCCCAGCATTTT
CSAIGTGTQPQHF
>few|TRBJ2-5|NA|TRBV7-7
TGTGCTAGCAGCCGAACGGGGCTAGCGAAAGAGACCCAGTACTTC
CASSRTGLAKETQYF
>NA|TRBJ1-1|NA|TRBV27
TGTGCCAGCAGTTCCACAGACGCGAACACTGAAGCTTTCTTT
CASSSTDANTEAFF
>NA|TRBJ2-5|TRBD1|TRBV6-5
TGTGCCAGCAGTTACTTCCCAGGACAGGGGGGGACCCAGTACTTC
CASSYFPGQGGTQYF
>NA|TRBJ2-7|NA|TRBV27
TGTGCCAGCAGTTTGTTAGGGGACTCCTACGAGCAGTACTTC
CASSLLGDSYEQYF
>NA|TRBJ2-7|NA|TRBV29-1
TGCAGCGTTAGGGGCCAGACACCCTCCTACGAGCAGTACTTC
CSVRGQTPSYEQYF
>NA|TRBJ2-1|TRBD1|TRBV6-5
TGTGCCAGCAGTTACTCGGGGACAGTGGATGAGCAGTTCTTC
CASSYSGTVDEQFF
>NA|TRBJ2-2|NA|TRBV7-2
TGTGCCAGCAGAAGAACCAGACCCCTTACCGGGGAGCTGTTTTTT
CASRRTRPLTGELFF
>few|TRBJ1-4|NA|TRBV12-3/TRBV12-4
TGTGCCAGCACCCTGGGGTCTTTAGAGGGGGAACTGTTTTTT
CASTLGSLEGELFF